Included here is one T cell receptor beta chain sequence, with context. There are 14 residues in the CDR3. V was clipped by 5 bases and J by 3 bases, with 14 bases between them. Germline lookup yields CDR1 MNHEY and CDR2 SVGAGI. Using immunoSEQ multiplex PCR, the repertoire was profiled, and TCRdb retains in-frame clones only, with some absent. The data show approximately 51,000 clones, 70% to 90% seen once. This specimen comes from a study of PD-L1 blockade in urothelial cancer. For the study at large: When patients started atezolizumab in the mid-2010s, it was given at 1,200 mg intravenously every 3 weeks. Reported median T cell count for blood samples was roughly 150,000.

The V and J genes are TRBV6-5 and TRBJ2-7, with a tentative D call TRBD1 (6 bases). The source was PBMCs, collected around atezolizumab (anti-PD-L1) treatment. This TCR was recovered from a man between 60 and 70 years old with urothelial cancer. As DNA, the CDR3 is TGTGCCAGCAGTCCACAGGGAAATCGCTACGAGCAGTACTTC. Residues: CASSPQGNRYEQYF.